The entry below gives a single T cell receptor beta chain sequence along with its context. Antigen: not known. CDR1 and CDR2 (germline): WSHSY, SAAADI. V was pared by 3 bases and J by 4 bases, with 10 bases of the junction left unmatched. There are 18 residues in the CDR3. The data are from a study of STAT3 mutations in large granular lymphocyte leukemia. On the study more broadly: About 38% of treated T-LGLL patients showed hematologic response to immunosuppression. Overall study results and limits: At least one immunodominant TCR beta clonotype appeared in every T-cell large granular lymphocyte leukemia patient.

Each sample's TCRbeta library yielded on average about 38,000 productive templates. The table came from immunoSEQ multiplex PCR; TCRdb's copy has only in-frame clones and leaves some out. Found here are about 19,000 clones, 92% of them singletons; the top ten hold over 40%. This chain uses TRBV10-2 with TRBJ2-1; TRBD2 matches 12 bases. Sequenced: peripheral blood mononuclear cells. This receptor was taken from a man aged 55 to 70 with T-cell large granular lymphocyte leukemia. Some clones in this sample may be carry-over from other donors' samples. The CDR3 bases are TGCGCCAGCAGTGACACTAGCGGGAGGTGGCGAGATTACAATGAGCAGTTCTTC. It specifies CASSDTSGRWRDYNEQFF.